This T cell receptor (beta chain) was sequenced in a study of cytomegalovirus exposure and HLA in healthy donors. This clone was detected once. As yet, its antigen is unknown. Amplification used 60 Vbeta primers and 13 Jbeta primers. Using immunoSEQ multiplex PCR, the repertoire was profiled, and TCRdb retains in-frame clones only, with some absent. The sample gives about 190,000 clones, over 65% of which show up once; about 3.4% is in the top ten. Findings and limits, study-wide: Across donors, most TCRs were seen rarely, yet some public ones were widespread. There were reportedly fewer N-insertions in an Asian-associated ancestry cluster than the roughly 680-donor mean, in a later analysis. Sequencing depth across donors, presence/absence analyses assumed, was roughly uniform.

Material for sequencing was PBMCs. The receptor was derived from a man aged 35 to 55 in good health and CMV-seropositive.

In DNA form, the CDR3 reads TGTGCCAGCAGTGCCGACAGGGGCAGAGGCCAGCCCCAGCATTTT. This codes for CASSADRGRGQPQHF. The chain combines TRBV6-1 with TRBJ1-5; 8 bases agree with TRBD1. This CDR3 comprises 15 residues. V trimming: 4 bases; J trimming: 7 bases; junction bases outside the gene matches: 9. Germline V lookup: CDR1 MNHNS, CDR2 SASEGT.